These T cell receptor beta chains were read from a single sample in a study of cytomegalovirus exposure and HLA in healthy donors. The protocol was immunoSEQ multiplex PCR, while the TCRdb copy is restricted to in-frame clones and leaves out a portion. The table shows 210,000 or so clones, with almost 85% occurring only once. Sequencing was performed on PBMCs. The receptors were gathered from a woman aged 40 to 50 in good health and CMV-seronegative. Both conserved end residues are part of each CDR3. A D gene is named only where the DNA matches it firmly. Clone size, where shown, is once, few, many, or a class for clones that have expanded.

j_gene: TRBJ1-2
v_gene: TRBV13
d_gene: -
len: 13
abundance: -
CDR3aa: CASSEGRRVGYTF
CDR3nt: TGTGCCAGCAGTGAAGGGCGCAGGGTTGGCTACACCTTC

j_gene: TRBJ2-1
v_gene: TRBV29-1
d_gene: -
len: 14
abundance: -
CDR3aa: CTVTLISSYNEQFF
CDR3nt: TGCACCGTTACCCTAATTAGCTCCTACAATGAGCAGTTCTTC

j_gene: TRBJ2-2
v_gene: TRBV4-1
d_gene: TRBD2
len: 20
abundance: -
CDR3aa: CASSQDPIPSSGANTGELFF
CDR3nt: TGCGCCAGCAGCCAAGACCCAATCCCCTCTAGCGGGGCAAACACCGGGGAGCTGTTTTTT

j_gene: TRBJ2-5
v_gene: TRBV5-1
d_gene: -
len: 16
abundance: -
CDR3aa: CASSLATGRPQETQYF
CDR3nt: TGCGCCAGCAGCTTGGCCACTGGCAGGCCCCAAGAGACCCAGTACTTC

j_gene: TRBJ1-4
v_gene: TRBV19
d_gene: TRBD1
len: 15
abundance: -
CDR3aa: CASSILGTGSEKLFF
CDR3nt: TGTGCCAGTAGTATTCTGGGGACAGGGAGCGAAAAACTGTTTTTT

j_gene: TRBJ2-2
v_gene: TRBV5-4
d_gene: -
len: 13
abundance: -
CDR3aa: CASSVGSAGELFF
CDR3nt: TGTGCCAGCAGCGTTGGGAGCGCCGGGGAGCTGTTTTTT

j_gene: TRBJ2-1
v_gene: TRBV7-3
d_gene: TRBD2
len: 14
abundance: -
CDR3aa: CASSFTSGVYEQFF
CDR3nt: TGTGCCAGCAGCTTTACTAGCGGGGTATATGAGCAGTTCTTC

j_gene: TRBJ2-3
v_gene: TRBV28
d_gene: TRBD1
len: 14
abundance: -
CDR3aa: CASSLQGRRDTQYF
CDR3nt: TGTGCCAGCAGTCTACAGGGGAGAAGGGATACGCAGTATTTT

j_gene: TRBJ1-2
v_gene: TRBV5-4
d_gene: -
len: 15
abundance: -
CDR3aa: CASSLADRSVHGYTF
CDR3nt: TGTGCCAGCAGCTTGGCCGACAGGTCGGTCCATGGCTACACCTTC

j_gene: TRBJ2-3
v_gene: TRBV11-2
d_gene: -
len: 15
abundance: once
CDR3aa: CASSLQGFVTDTQYF
CDR3nt: TGTGCCAGCAGCTTGCAGGGATTCGTCACAGATACGCAGTATTTT

j_gene: TRBJ2-7
v_gene: TRBV9
d_gene: -
len: 13
abundance: -
CDR3aa: CASSGQSDYEQYF
CDR3nt: TGTGCCAGCAGCGGACAGAGCGACTACGAGCAGTACTTC

j_gene: TRBJ1-1
v_gene: TRBV12-5
d_gene: -
len: 13
abundance: -
CDR3aa: CASGLAGITEAFF
CDR3nt: TGTGCTAGTGGTTTGGCAGGGATCACTGAAGCTTTCTTT

j_gene: TRBJ2-3
v_gene: TRBV10-3
d_gene: -
len: 14
abundance: -
CDR3aa: CAISAAGNPDTQYF
CDR3nt: TGTGCCATCAGTGCGGCAGGGAATCCAGATACGCAGTATTTT

j_gene: TRBJ2-7
v_gene: TRBV27
d_gene: -
len: 14
abundance: -
CDR3aa: CASSLAAPSYEQYF
CDR3nt: TGTGCCAGCAGTTTGGCCGCCCCTTCCTACGAGCAGTACTTC

j_gene: TRBJ2-2
v_gene: TRBV19
d_gene: -
len: 13
abundance: -
CDR3aa: CASRAEGSGELFF
CDR3nt: TGTGCCAGTAGAGCGGAGGGTTCCGGGGAGCTGTTTTTT

j_gene: TRBJ2-5
v_gene: TRBV18
d_gene: -
len: 13
abundance: once
CDR3aa: CASSPPSSETQYF
CDR3nt: TGTGCCAGCTCACCACCGAGTTCGGAGACCCAGTACTTC

j_gene: TRBJ2-2
v_gene: TRBV5-1
d_gene: TRBD2
len: 15
abundance: once
CDR3aa: CASSVSGGDTGELFF
CDR3nt: TGCGCCAGCAGCGTCAGCGGGGGGGACACCGGGGAGCTGTTTTTT

j_gene: TRBJ1-6
v_gene: TRBV4-3
d_gene: -
len: 15
abundance: -
CDR3aa: CASSLQRGSNSPLHF
CDR3nt: TGCGCCAGCAGCCTACAGCGGGGGAGTAATTCACCCCTCCACTTT

j_gene: TRBJ1-5
v_gene: TRBV7-2
d_gene: -
len: 15
abundance: -
CDR3aa: CASSILNRVGQPQHF
CDR3nt: TGTGCCAGCAGCATACTTAACAGGGTTGGGCAGCCCCAGCATTTT